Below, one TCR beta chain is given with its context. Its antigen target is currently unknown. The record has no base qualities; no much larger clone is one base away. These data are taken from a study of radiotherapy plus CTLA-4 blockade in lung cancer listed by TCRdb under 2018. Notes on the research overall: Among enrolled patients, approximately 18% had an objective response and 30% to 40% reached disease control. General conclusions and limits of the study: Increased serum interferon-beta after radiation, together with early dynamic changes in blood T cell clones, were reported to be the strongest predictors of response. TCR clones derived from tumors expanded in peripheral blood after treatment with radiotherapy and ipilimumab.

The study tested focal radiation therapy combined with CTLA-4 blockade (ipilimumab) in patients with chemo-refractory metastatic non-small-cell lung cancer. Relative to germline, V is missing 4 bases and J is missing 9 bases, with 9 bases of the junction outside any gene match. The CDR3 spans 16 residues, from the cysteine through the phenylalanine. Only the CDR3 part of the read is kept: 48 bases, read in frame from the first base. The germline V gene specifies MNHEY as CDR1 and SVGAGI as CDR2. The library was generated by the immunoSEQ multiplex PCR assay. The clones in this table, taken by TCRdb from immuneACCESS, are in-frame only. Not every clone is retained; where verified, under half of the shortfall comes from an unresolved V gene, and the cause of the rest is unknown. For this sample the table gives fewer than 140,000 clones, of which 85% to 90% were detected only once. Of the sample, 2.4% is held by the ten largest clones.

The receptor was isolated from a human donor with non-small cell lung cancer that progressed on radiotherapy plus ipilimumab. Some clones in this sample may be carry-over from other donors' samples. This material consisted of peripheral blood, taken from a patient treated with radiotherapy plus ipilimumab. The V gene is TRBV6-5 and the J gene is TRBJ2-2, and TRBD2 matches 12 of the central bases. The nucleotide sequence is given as TGTGCCAGCAGTTCCAGTATGACTAGCGGGGGTTGGGAGCTGTTTTTT. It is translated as CASSSSMTSGGWELFF.